The sequence of this T cell receptor (beta chain) was determined in a study of T-cell reconstitution after alpha-beta-depleted transplantation in children. Broader study findings: Surviving recipient T cells and thymic progenitors underlay high day-60 TCRbeta diversity in some patients. T-cell counts and diversity at one year following transplant were attributed mainly to newly produced T cells. Alpha-beta T cells present about two months after transplant were reported to originate from several hundred expanded graft clones.

This clonotype was counted only a few times. Its antigen is not identified. During its preparation, the TCRbeta library received unique molecular identifiers. One entry per CDR3 protein results from TCRdb running MiXCR on the PCR reads. The sample yields around 670,000 distinct CDR3 sequences, around 14% seen once. Germline-derived CDR1 and CDR2 are SGHVS and FNYEAQ. The length of the CDR3 is 19 residues. The ends lost 1 base at V and 0 bases at J; junction bases unmatched: 11. This TCR came from a girl aged 2-10 years with congenital amegakaryocytic thrombocytopenia, due to receive a stem cell transplant. The rearrangement links TRBV7-6 to TRBJ2-1; 8 bases align to TRBD1. This sample comprised PBMCs, obtained before TCRalphabeta/CD19-depleted stem cell transplant. The CDR3 bases are TGTGCCAGCAGCTTAGTGCCAGGGGGCTCTGGCAGCTCCTACAATGAGCAGTTCTTC. Protein product: CASSLVPGGSGSSYNEQFF. Full variable domain (rest looked up from reference TRBV7-6 and TRBJ2-1): GAGVSQSPRYKVTKRGQDVALRCDPISGHVSLYWYRQALGQGPEFLTYFNYEAQQDKSGLPNDRFSAERPEGSISTLTIQRTEQRDSAMYRCASSLVPGGSGSSYNEQFFGPGTRLTVL.